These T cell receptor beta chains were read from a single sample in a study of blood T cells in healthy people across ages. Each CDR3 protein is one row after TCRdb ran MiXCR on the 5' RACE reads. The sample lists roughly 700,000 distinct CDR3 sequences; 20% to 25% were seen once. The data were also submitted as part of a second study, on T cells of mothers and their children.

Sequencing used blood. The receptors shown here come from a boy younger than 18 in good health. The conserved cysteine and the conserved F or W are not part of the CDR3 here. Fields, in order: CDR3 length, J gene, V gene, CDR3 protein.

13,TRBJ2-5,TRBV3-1,ASSQEGLGQETQY
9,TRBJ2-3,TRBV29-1,SVNSQGTQY
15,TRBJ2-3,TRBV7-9,ASSLGALSRRTDTQY
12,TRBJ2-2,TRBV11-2,ASSLVGKVGELF
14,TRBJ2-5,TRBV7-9,ASSLLSGNSQETQY
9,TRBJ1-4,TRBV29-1,SGMTEEKLF
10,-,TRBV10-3,AIRGGSYEQY
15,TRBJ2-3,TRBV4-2,ASSQDSRVITQDTQY
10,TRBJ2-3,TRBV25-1,ASSEYSDTQY
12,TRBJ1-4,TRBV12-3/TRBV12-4,ASNDGAANEKLF
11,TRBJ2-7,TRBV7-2,ASSLVDLYEQY
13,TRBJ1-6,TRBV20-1,SARGTGTYNSPLH
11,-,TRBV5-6,ASSFKDLLRQF
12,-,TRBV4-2,ASSQDGQTYEQY
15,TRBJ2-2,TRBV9,ASSVPRADANTGELF
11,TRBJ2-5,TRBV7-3,ASSRNRQETQY
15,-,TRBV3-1,ASSQKGGLAVYNEQF
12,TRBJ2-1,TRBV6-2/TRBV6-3,ASNLEGSYNEQF
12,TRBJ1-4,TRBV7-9,ASSSRDGNEKLF
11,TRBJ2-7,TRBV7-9,ASSLPGGYEQY
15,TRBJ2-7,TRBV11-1,ASSLAAGTGISYEQY
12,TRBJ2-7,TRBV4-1,ASSQFRTSYEQY
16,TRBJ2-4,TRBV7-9,ASSMVASGGRGKNIQY
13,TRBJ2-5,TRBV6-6,ASSYQGGPQETQY
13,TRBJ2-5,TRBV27,ASSPIASGDPREF
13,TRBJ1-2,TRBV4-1,ASSERTGGVYGYT
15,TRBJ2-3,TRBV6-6,ASSYSTLAASTDTQY
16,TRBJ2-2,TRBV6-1,ASSPWGWTDTLTGELF
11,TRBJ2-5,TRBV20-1,SASFPSVETQY
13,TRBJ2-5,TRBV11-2,ASSAKSGTQETQY
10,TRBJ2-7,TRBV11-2,ASSPTFYEQY
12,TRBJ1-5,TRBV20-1,SATRQGADQPQH
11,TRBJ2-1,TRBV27,ASSFNQYNEQF
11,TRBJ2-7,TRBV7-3,ASSLGPQREQY
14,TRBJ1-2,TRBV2,ASRAEDRVGLYGYT
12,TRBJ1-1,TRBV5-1,ASVRDRMNTEAF
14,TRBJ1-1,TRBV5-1,ASSLSSGRGNTEAF
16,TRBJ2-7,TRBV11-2,ASSLAVRKRDRPSEQY
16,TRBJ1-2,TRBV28,ASSFWSPYGQTNYGYT
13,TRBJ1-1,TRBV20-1,SARDPGSIIREAF
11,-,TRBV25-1,ASSSNSAYEQY
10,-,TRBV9,ASSPMTDEQF
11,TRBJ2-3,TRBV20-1,SARIYLADTQY